Listed here is a single TCR beta chain. This sample was taken from a study of technical replicates of blood from a handful of donors. Sequencing was performed with immunoSEQ multiplex PCR; in TCRdb, only in-frame clones are kept and a portion is missing. Counted here are tens of thousands of clones, approximately 96% occurring once; the ten biggest clones make up approximately 0.2%. CDR1 is SGHRS and CDR2 is YFSETQ in the germline V gene. This CDR3 contains 13 residues. Trimming removed 4 bases from V and 1 base from J, with 8 bases in between. The sequence derives from a human donor in good health. The chain recombines TRBV5-1 with TRBJ1-1; no firm D call. Sequencing was done on a sample of T cells isolated from PBMCs. In nucleotides, the CDR3 is TGCGCCAGCAGCCTCGCGGCGAACACTGAAGCTTTCTTT. Residues: CASSLAANTEAFF.